The 5 T cell receptor beta chains below come from one sample, sequenced in a study of response to subunit inactivated influenza vaccine. TCRdb processed the RT-PCR reads anew with MiXCR; each CDR3 protein has one entry. This sample has just over 300,000 distinct CDR3 sequences, with 20% to 25% found just once. The source was PBMCs from blood, collected 21 months after vaccination. The receptors originated from a man aged 45-69 years who received an inactivated influenza vaccine.

In its sample, this clonotype was seen many times. V gene TRBV6-2 or TRBV6-3 combines with J gene TRBJ1-5; D might be TRBD1 (5 bases). V gave up 6 bases and J gave up 2 bases, with 14 bases separating them. Germline assignment: CDR1 MNHEY and CDR2 SVGEGT. The CDR3 sequence is 15 residues long. The CDR3 DNA reads TGTGCCAGCAGGAGCGGAGGGGTAGGCAATCAGCCCCAGCATTTT. Amino acids: CASRSGGVGNQPQHF.

This clonotype has a handful of counts. This chain links TRBV7-9 with TRBJ1-6; D unresolved. Germline loops: CDR1 SEHNR, CDR2 FQNEAQ (reference sequence). The V end lost 5 bases, the J end lost 13 bases, and 18 bases lay between the germline ends. The CDR3 has 14 amino acids. In DNA, the CDR3 is TGTGCCAGCAGCCTGGACCGAGGAAACTTTCCCCTCCACTTT. Translated, it gives CASSLDRGNFPLHF.

This clonotype was seen only a few times. The rearrangement uses TRBV12-3 or TRBV12-4 and TRBJ1-4, with 7 bases aligning to TRBD1. The ends lost 6 bases at V and 11 bases at J; junction bases unmatched: 15. This CDR3 region has 15 residues. In nucleotides, the CDR3 is TGTGCCAGCAGCCCTAGTACGGGGACACAGGGGAAACTGTTTTTT. Residues: CASSPSTGTQGKLFF.

This clonotype has more than one count but fewer than ten. V is TRBV6-1 and J is TRBJ2-7; D not certain. The CDR3 is 10 amino acids. The V and J ends lost 1 base and 7 bases respectively, with 2 bases between them. In germline, CDR1 is MNHNS, CDR2 SASEGT. CDR3 protein: CASSEDEQYF. The DNA for the CDR3 is TGTGCCAGCAGTGAAGATGAGCAGTACTTC.

This chain links TRBV9 with TRBJ2-3; no firm D call. CDR1 and CDR2 from the germline V gene are SGDLS and YYNGEE. V dropped 0 bases and J dropped 3 bases, with 5 bases sitting between them. This CDR3 is 13 amino acids long. Written as DNA, the CDR3 is TGTGCCAGCAGCGTAGCTACGACAGATACGCAGTATTTT. Translation gives CASSVATTDTQYF.